The text below deals with one TCR beta chain. Its antigen is not identified. This sample stems from a study of cytotoxic CD8 clonotypes in ibrutinib-treated CLL. Study-wide background: Investigators reported roughly 24 partial and 2 complete responses; after median around 63 months, approximately 15 patients remained remitted and roughly twelve progressed. When averaged across all of the samples, the counts came to approximately 250,000 productive templates and more than 85,000 productive rearrangements.

The CDR3 has 16 amino acids. Trimming stripped 2 bases from V and 5 bases from J, with 16 bases between. Germline CDR1 MDHEN, CDR2 SYDVKM. Data came from immunoSEQ multiplex PCR; TCRdb stores just in-frame clones and leaves some out. The table lists 130,000 to 150,000 clones, 79% of them singletons. Findings and caveats of the study: Clonality increased at ibrutinib response and stayed stable in sustained remission. At progression, however, it fell back toward baseline. Sustained-remission patients were sampled at one set of times and progressing patients at different ones.

The chain combines TRBV28 with TRBJ2-1, with D maybe TRBD2 (6 bases). The sequencing used PBMCs, collected after 12 months of ibrutinib treatment. This TCR derives from a human donor with chronic lymphocytic leukemia. The CDR3 is CASSLRGGLVDNEQFF. CDR3 nucleotides: TGTGCCAGCAGTTTAAGAGGAGGGTTGGTCGACAATGAGCAGTTCTTC.